The next 20 T cell receptor beta chains were all read from a single sample in a study of T cell responses to AZD1222 COVID-19 vaccine. TCRdb keeps only in-frame clones here, not all; method: immunoSEQ multiplex PCR. The sample has 130,000 to 150,000 clones; approximately 90% are singletons. The sequences come from peripheral blood, collected on day 0 of AZD1222 vaccination. The receptors shown here come from an adult in good health.

V and J are TRBV6-5 and TRBJ1-5, with D unresolved. Germline CDR1 is MNHEY and CDR2 is SVGAGI. V was cut by 7 bases and J by 0 bases, with 7 bases left in between. The CDR3 length is 13 residues. The CDR3 coding sequence is TGTGCCAGCACCGTTAGTAGCAATCAGCCCCAGCATTTT. It encodes CASTVSSNQPQHF.

The chain recombines TRBV7-2 with TRBJ1-3; the D gene is possibly TRBD1 (5 bases). Trimming stripped 8 bases from V and 4 bases from J, with 12 bases between. Germline loops: CDR1 SGHTA, CDR2 FQGNSA. This CDR3 comprises 13 residues. The CDR3 DNA sequence: TGTGCCAGCCGAACAGGTGCCGGAAACACCATATATTTT. This encodes CASRTGAGNTIYF.

J is TRBJ2-7 and V is TRBV30, with a weak D call TRBD2 (6 bases). This CDR3 has 13 amino acids. V lost 5 bases and J lost 3, with 14 bases in between. Germline values: CDR1 GTSNPN, CDR2 SVGIG (reference sequence). The CDR3 spells CAWSPGVNYEQYF. CDR3 nucleotides: TGTGCCTGGTCACCGGGGGTAAACTACGAGCAGTACTTC.

This clone was seen a few times. The CDR3, as DNA: TGTGCCAGCAGCGTAGACGGAGGTGGCTACACCTTC. As protein: CASSVDGGGYTF. The genes are TRBV9 and TRBJ1-2, with unresolved D. The length of the CDR3 is 12 residues. V gave up 0 bases and J gave up 7 bases, with 7 bases separating them. In germline, CDR1 is SGDLS, CDR2 YYNGEE.

The J gene is TRBJ2-7, the V gene TRBV28; 8 nucleotides align to TRBD1. The CDR3 extends over 17 amino acids. CDR1 is MDHEN and CDR2 is SYDVKM in the germline V gene. Germline trimming cut 5 bases from V and 4 bases from J; bases unmatched to any gene: 16. As DNA, the CDR3 is TGTGCCAGCAGTCTCGCCGGGACAGGCGCCTCAGGGTACGAGCAGTACTTC. Translated: CASSLAGTGASGYEQYF. Supplemented by reference TRBV28 and TRBJ2-7, the full variable domain reads DVKVTQSSRYLVKRTGEKVFLECVQDMDHENMFWYRQDPGLGLRLIYFSYDVKMKEKGDIPEGYSVSREKKERFSLILESASTNQTSMYLCASSLAGTGASGYEQYFGPGTRLTVT.

The rearrangement joins TRBV18 to TRBJ2-5; 12 bases fit TRBD2. The CDR3 runs to 18 residues. J gave up 5 bases and V 5 bases, and 15 bases lay outside the gene matches. Germline CDR1 KGHSH, CDR2 LQKENI. CDR3 in DNA: TGTGCCAGCTCAGAGAGACTAGCGGGGGTTCTGTCGCTCGAGACCCAGTACTTC. As protein: CASSERLAGVLSLETQYF.

This clone has only one observation. J is TRBJ2-7 and V is TRBV29-1; TRBD2 matches at 12 bases. From germline, CDR1 is SQVTM and CDR2 ANQGSEA. Germline trimming cut 6 bases from V and 6 bases from J; bases unmatched to any gene: 9. The CDR3 is made up of 14 amino acids. The CDR3 spells CSVAPSGGAAEQYF. The CDR3 DNA follows: TGCAGCGTGGCCCCTAGCGGGGGGGCCGCCGAGCAGTACTTC.

This clone was detected only once. CDR3 loop: CASSRAGEGGYTF. CDR3 DNA sequence: TGTGCCAGCAGCCGGGCAGGGGAGGGCGGCTACACCTTC. The chain combines TRBV3-1 (or the pseudogene TRBV3-2) with TRBJ1-2; maybe TRBD1 (6 bases). Per germline, CDR1 LGHDT and CDR2 YNNKEL (reference sequence). This CDR3 comprises 13 residues. The V end was cut by 4 bases, the J end by 8 bases, with 14 bases between.

This clone was picked up one time. The same CDR3 also results from other DNA sequences found in this sample. J is TRBJ2-7 and V is TRBV11-2; 7 nucleotides line up with TRBD1. The germline CDR1 and CDR2 sequences are SGHAT and FQNNGV. The CDR3 is made up of 13 amino acids. V lost 1 base, J lost 6 bases, and 3 bases stayed unmatched. The CDR3 bases are TGTGCCAGCAGCTTAGGGACAGGTTCCGAGCAGTACTTC. This codes for CASSLGTGSEQYF. Variable domain in full (rest from reference TRBV11-2 and TRBJ2-7): EAGVAQSPRYKIIEKRQSVAFWCNPISGHATLYWYQQILGQGPKLLIQFQNNGVVDDSQLPKDRFSAERLKGVDSTLKIQPAKLEDSAVYLCASSLGTGSEQYFGPGTRLTVT.

This clone was recorded a few times. The rearrangement links TRBV5-1 to TRBJ1-1; 7 bases line up with TRBD1. The CDR3 runs 16 residues. Germline assignment: CDR1 SGHRS and CDR2 YFSETQ. After removal of 4 bases from V and 2 bases from J, the junction contained 11 bases not matched to a gene. Written as DNA, the CDR3 is TGCGCCAGCAGCGCTGGCGGGGACAGCTTTAACACTGAAGCTTTCTTT. This gives the protein CASSAGGDSFNTEAFF. Full variable domain (rest looked up from reference TRBV5-1 and TRBJ1-1): KAGVTQTPRYLIKTRGQQVTLSCSPISGHRSVSWYQQTPGQGLQFLFEYFSETQRNKGNFPGRFSGRQFSNSRSEMNVSTLELGDSALYLCASSAGGDSFNTEAFFGQGTRLTVV.

The chain employs TRBV7-8 and TRBJ2-7, with D possibly TRBD1 on 6 matching bases. Trimming took off 5 bases at V and 3 bases at J, with 17 bases between the two ends. Germline V lookup: CDR1 SGHVS, CDR2 FQNEAQ. This CDR3 has 15 amino acids. The CDR3 DNA follows: TGTGCCAGCAGCCTGTTAGGGGGATCTATCTACGAGCAGTACTTC. Translation gives CASSLLGGSIYEQYF.

V gene TRBV7-2 combines with J gene TRBJ1-2; a weak D match, TRBD1 (5 bases). CDR1 is SGHTA, CDR2 FQGNSA, per germline. The CDR3 contains 14 residues. The ends were cut back, 1 base at V and 4 bases at J, with 10 bases in the middle. The CDR3 is CASSLGVGTYGYTF. DNA of the CDR3: TGTGCCAGCAGCTTAGGGGTTGGGACCTATGGCTACACCTTC.

This clone came up a few times. The gene calls are TRBV5-1 and TRBJ2-3; a possible D gene is TRBD2 (6 bases). Per germline, CDR1 SGHRS and CDR2 YFSETQ. The CDR3 is 14 residues long. The V end was cut by 4 bases, the J end by 4 bases, with 13 bases between. CDR3 residues: CASSQTSKSDTQYF. Here the CDR3 DNA reads TGCGCCAGCAGCCAGACTAGTAAGTCAGATACGCAGTATTTT.

The rearrangement links TRBV7-2 to TRBJ2-5, with unresolved D. Germline-derived CDR1 and CDR2 are SGHTA and FQGNSA. The V end was cut by 4 bases, the J end by 0 bases, with 3 bases between. This CDR3 comprises 12 residues. The CDR3 region is CASSSYQETQYF. CDR3 nucleotides: TGTGCCAGCAGCTCGTACCAAGAGACCCAGTACTTC.

V usage is TRBV4-3 and J usage is TRBJ2-3, with D perhaps given as TRBD1 or TRBD2 (6 bases each). The V end lost 1 base, the J end lost 1 base, and 12 bases lay between the germline ends. Germline CDR1 LGHNA, CDR2 YSLEER. There are 16 residues in the CDR3. The CDR3 region has the DNA TGCGCCAGCAGCCAAGGGGGGCGCGGGGGCACAGATACGCAGTATTTT. Translating it yields CASSQGGRGGTDTQYF.

This CDR3 reads CASSKTGQGAGGYTF. DNA of the CDR3: TGCGCCAGCAGCAAAACCGGACAGGGGGCGGGAGGCTACACCTTC. V and J are TRBV5-1 and TRBJ1-2, with TRBD1 matching 11 bases. Per the germline V gene, CDR1 is SGHRS and CDR2 is YFSETQ. The junction had 10 bases not matched to a gene; V was cut back by 4 bases and J by 8 bases. This CDR3 is 15 amino acids long. Full variable domain (rest looked up from reference TRBV5-1 and TRBJ1-2): KAGVTQTPRYLIKTRGQQVTLSCSPISGHRSVSWYQQTPGQGLQFLFEYFSETQRNKGNFPGRFSGRQFSNSRSEMNVSTLELGDSALYLCASSKTGQGAGGYTFGSGTRLTVV.

This chain joins TRBV5-6 and TRBJ1-2; D possibly corresponds to TRBD1 (6 bases). The CDR3 has 15 amino acids. CDR1 is SGHDT, CDR2 YYEEEE, per germline. V was clipped by 0 bases and J by 4 bases, with 13 bases between them. CDR3 DNA sequence: TGTGCCAGCAGCTTGGGACAGGACCCGATCTATGGCTACACCTTC. It codes for CASSLGQDPIYGYTF.

The chain joins TRBV9 to TRBJ1-4, with 7 bases lining up with TRBD1. This CDR3 region has 15 residues. The junction had 6 bases not matched to a gene; V was cut back by 4 bases and J by 3 bases. CDR1 and CDR2 (germline): SGDLS, YYNGEE. The CDR3: CASSFQGEANEKLFF. In DNA form, the CDR3 reads TGTGCCAGCAGCTTCCAGGGGGAGGCTAATGAAAAACTGTTTTTT.

The J gene is TRBJ2-2, the V gene TRBV11-3; possible D gene TRBD2, 6 bases. The ends were cut back, 5 bases at V and 2 bases at J, with 12 bases in the middle. The CDR3 length is 15 residues. In germline, CDR1 is SGHNT, CDR2 YENEEA. The DNA for the CDR3 is TGTGCCAGCAGCCTGGCGGGGACTAACACCGGGGAGCTGTTTTTT. Protein sequence: CASSLAGTNTGELFF.

This chain connects TRBV3-1 (or the pseudogene TRBV3-2) to TRBJ1-1; 8 bases fit TRBD1. The CDR3 loop spans 14 amino acids. Germline V lookup: CDR1 LGHDT, CDR2 YNNKEL (reference sequence). V trimming: 2 bases; J trimming: 3 bases; junction bases outside the gene matches: 2. In DNA, the CDR3 is TGTGCCAGCAGCCAATCGGACAGGGACACTGAAGCTTTCTTT. It translates to CASSQSDRDTEAFF.